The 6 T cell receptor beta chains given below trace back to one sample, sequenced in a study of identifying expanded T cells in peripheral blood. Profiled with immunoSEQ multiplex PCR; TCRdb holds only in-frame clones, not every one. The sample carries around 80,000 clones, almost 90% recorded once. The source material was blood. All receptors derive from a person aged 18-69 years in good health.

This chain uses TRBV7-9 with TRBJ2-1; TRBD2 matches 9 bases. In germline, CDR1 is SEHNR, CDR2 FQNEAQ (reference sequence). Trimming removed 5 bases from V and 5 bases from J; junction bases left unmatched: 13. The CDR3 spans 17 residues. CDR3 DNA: TGTGCCAGCAGCCCCCTGGGGAGCGGGAGGAACGACAATGAGCAGTTCTTC. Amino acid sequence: CASSPLGSGRNDNEQFF. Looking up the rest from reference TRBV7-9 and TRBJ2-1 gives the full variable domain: DTGVSQNPRHKITKRGQNVTFRCDPISEHNRLYWYRQTLGQGPEFLTYFQNEAQLEKSRLLSDRFSAERPKGSFSTLEIQRTEQGDSAMYLCASSPLGSGRNDNEQFFGPGTRLTVL.

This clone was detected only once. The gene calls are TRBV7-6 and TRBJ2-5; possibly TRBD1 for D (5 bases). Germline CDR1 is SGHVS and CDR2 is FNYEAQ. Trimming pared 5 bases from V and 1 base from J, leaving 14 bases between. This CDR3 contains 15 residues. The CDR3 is CASSPLPRVQETQYF. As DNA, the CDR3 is TGTGCCAGCAGCCCCCTCCCCAGGGTCCAAGAGACCCAGTACTTC.

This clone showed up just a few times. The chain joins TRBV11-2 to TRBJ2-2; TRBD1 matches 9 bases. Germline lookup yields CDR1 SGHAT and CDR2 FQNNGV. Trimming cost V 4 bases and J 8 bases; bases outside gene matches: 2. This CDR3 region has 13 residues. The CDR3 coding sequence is TGTGCCAGCAGCTGGGACAGGGAAGGGGAGCTGTTTTTT. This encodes CASSWDREGELFF.

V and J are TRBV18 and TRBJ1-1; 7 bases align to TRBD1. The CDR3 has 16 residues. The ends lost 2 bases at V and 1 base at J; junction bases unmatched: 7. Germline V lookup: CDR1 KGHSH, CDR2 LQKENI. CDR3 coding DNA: TGTGCCAGCTCACCAGGGGTAGGGACAGCGAACACTGAAGCTTTCTTT. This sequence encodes CASSPGVGTANTEAFF. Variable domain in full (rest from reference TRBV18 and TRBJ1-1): NAGVMQNPRHLVRRRGQEARLRCSPMKGHSHVYWYRQLPEEGLKFMVYLQKENIIDESGMPKERFSAEFPKEGPSILRIQQVVRGDSAAYFCASSPGVGTANTEAFFGQGTRLTVV.

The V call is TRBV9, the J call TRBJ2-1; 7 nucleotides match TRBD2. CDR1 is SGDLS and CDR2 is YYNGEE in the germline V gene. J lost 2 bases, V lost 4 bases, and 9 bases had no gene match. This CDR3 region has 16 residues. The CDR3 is CASSSSSGLAYNEQFF. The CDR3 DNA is TGTGCCAGCAGCAGTTCAAGCGGACTAGCCTACAATGAGCAGTTCTTC.

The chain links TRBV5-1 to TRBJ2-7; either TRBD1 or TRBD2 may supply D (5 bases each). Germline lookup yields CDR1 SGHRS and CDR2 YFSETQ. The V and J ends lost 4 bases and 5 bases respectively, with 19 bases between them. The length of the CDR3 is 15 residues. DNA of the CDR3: TGCGCCAGCAGCAGACTCTCCGGGGCGGGCGACGAGCAGTACTTC. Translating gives CASSRLSGAGDEQYF.